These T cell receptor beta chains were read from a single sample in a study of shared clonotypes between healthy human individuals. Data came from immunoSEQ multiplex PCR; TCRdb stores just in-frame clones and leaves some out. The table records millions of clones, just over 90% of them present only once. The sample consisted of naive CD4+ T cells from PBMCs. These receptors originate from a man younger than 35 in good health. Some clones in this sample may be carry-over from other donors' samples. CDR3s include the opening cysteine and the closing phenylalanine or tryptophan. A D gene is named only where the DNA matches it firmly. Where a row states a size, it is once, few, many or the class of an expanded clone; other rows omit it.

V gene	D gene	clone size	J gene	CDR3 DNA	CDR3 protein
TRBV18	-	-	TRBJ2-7	TGTGCCAGCTCACCGACTGGGCAGAATGAGCAGTACTTC	CASSPTGQNEQYF
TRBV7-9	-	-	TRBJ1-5	TGTGCCAGCAGCTGGGGGGGGAATCAGCCCCAGCATTTT	CASSWGGNQPQHF
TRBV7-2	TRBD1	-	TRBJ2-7	TGTGCCAGCAGCCGACCAAGCCGGGACAGGAGCTCCTACGAGCAGTACTTC	CASSRPSRDRSSYEQYF
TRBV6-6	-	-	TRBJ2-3	TGTGCCAGCAGCCCTCGGGCTTTTACAGATACGCAGTATTTT	CASSPRAFTDTQYF
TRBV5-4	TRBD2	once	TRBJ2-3	TGTGCCAGCAGCAGGCAGGTTAGCGGGGGTAGCACAGATACGCAGTATTTT	CASSRQVSGGSTDTQYF
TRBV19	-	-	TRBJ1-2	TGTGCCAGTAGGCCGACAAGACCTAACTATGGCTACACCTTC	CASRPTRPNYGYTF
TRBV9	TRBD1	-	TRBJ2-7	TGTGCCAGCAGCTTACGGACAGGGTCCTACGAGCAGTACTTC	CASSLRTGSYEQYF
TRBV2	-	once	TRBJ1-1	TGTGCCAGCAAAGGACAGCCGAACACTGAAGCTTTCTTT	CASKGQPNTEAFF
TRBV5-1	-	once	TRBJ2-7	TGCGCCAGCAGCGGTCTTTATAGCGGAGGCTCCTACGAGCAGTACTTC	CASSGLYSGGSYEQYF
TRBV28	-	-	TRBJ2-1	TGTGCCAGCAGTTCCCAGGCGCCGGACGAGCAGTTCTTC	CASSSQAPDEQFF
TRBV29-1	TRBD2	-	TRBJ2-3	TGCAGCGTGAGCGGGAGGGCCACGGATACGCAGTATTTT	CSVSGRATDTQYF
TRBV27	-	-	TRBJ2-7	TGTGCCAGCAGTCCAAGTCGTGGGCCGCGGGAGCAGTACTTC	CASSPSRGPREQYF
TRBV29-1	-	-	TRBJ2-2	TGCAGCGTTGGACAGCTGAACACCGGGGAGCTGTTTTTT	CSVGQLNTGELFF
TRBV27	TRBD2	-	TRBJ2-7	TGTGCCAGCAGTTACACCGGGACTATCACCTACGAGCAGTACTTC	CASSYTGTITYEQYF
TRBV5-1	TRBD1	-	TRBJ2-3	TGCGCCAGCAGCCCCCGACAGGGGGGGAGCACAGATACGCAGTATTTT	CASSPRQGGSTDTQYF